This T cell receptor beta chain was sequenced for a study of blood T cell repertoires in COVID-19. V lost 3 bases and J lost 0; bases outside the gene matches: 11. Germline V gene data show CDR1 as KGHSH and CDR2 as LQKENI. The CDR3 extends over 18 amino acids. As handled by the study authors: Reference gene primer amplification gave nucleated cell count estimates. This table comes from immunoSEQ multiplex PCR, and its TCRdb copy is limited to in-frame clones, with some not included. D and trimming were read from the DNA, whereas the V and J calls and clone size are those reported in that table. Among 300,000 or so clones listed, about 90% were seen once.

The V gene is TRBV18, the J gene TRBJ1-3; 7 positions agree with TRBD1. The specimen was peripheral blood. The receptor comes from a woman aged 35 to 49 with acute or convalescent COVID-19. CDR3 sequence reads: CASSPSWTGQSSGNTIYF. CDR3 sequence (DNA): TGTGCCAGCTCACCTTCATGGACAGGACAGAGCTCTGGAAACACCATATATTTT.